What follows is one T cell receptor (beta chain) and its context. The data stem from a study of T cells after yellow fever vaccination. TCRdb reanalysed the 5' RACE reads using MiXCR and keeps one entry per CDR3 protein. The sample has roughly 150,000 distinct CDR3 sequences; about 7% are singletons. This specimen was CD4+ T cells sorted from PBMCs, taken around 5 days after the first yellow fever vaccination. This clonotype originated in a man aged 18 to 29 who received the YFV17D yellow fever vaccine.

CDR3: CASSLEASGNTIYF. CDR3 DNA: TGCGCCAGCAGCTTGGAGGCATCTGGAAACACCATATATTTT. This chain uses TRBV5-1 with TRBJ1-3; no clear D gene. The germline V and J ends were trimmed by 0 bases and 1 base, with 5 bases remaining between them. CDR1 is SGHRS, CDR2 YFSETQ, per germline. This CDR3 has 14 residues. Full variable domain (rest looked up from reference TRBV5-1 and TRBJ1-3): KAGVTQTPRYLIKTRGQQVTLSCSPISGHRSVSWYQQTPGQGLQFLFEYFSETQRNKGNFPGRFSGRQFSNSRSEMNVSTLELGDSALYLCASSLEASGNTIYFGEGSWLTVV.